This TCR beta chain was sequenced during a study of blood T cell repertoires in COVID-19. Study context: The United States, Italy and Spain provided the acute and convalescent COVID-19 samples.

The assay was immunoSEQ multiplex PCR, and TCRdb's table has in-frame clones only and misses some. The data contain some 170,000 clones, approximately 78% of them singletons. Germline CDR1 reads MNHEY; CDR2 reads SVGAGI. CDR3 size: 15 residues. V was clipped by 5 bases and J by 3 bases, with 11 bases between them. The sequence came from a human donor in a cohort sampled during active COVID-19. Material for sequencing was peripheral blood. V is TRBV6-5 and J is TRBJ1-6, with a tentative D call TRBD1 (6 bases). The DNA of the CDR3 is TGTGCCAGCAGTCCGGGGGGCTTCTATAATTCACCCCTCCACTTT. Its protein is CASSPGGFYNSPLHF.